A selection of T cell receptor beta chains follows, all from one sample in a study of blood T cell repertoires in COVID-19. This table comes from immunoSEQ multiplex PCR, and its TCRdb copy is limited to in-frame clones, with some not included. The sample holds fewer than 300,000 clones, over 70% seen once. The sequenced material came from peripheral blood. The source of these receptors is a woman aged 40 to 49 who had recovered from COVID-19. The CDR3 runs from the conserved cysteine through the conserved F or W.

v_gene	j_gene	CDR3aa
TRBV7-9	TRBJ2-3	CASSLEQGDMSTDTQYF
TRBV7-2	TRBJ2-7	CASSPARDSYEQYF
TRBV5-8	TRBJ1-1	CASSSNPHSQAFF
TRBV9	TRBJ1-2	CASSVEAGGLLYGYTF
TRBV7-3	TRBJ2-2	CASSLGQGSGELFF
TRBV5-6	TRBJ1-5	CASSWASGQPQHF
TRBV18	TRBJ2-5	CASSLGRFQGGETQYF
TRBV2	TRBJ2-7	CASRDGTEQYF
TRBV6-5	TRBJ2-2	CAARGNTGELFF
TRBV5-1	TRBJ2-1	CASSLPGTGVNEQFF
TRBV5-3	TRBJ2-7	CARSLRSSYEQYF
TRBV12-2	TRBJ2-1	CASRFSWVSLGDYNEQFF
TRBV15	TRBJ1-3	CATSRGGALSGNTIYF
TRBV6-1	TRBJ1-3	CASRTGRHTIYF
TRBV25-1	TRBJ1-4	CASSAGQGENEKLFF
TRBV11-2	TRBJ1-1	CASSLDLNTEAFF
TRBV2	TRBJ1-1	CASSVDRSLGEAFF
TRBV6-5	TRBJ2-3	CASGHPASTDTQYF
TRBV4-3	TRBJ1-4	CASSQGPGEGEKLFF
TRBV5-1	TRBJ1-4	CASSLEGEGEKLFF
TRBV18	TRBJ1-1	CASSPLGRGTEAFF
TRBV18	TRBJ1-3	CASSATGDSGNTIYF
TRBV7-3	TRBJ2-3	CASSPHRGTDTQYF
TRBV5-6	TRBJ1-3	CASSLITGSGNTIYF
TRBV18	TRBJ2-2	CASSNSRVANTGELFF
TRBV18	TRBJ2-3	CASSPTGNNGRDTQYF
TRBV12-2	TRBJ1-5	CASRPHYEQVNQPQHF
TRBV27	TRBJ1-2	CASSSIGGGYGYTF
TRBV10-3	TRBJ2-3	CATRQGDTQYF
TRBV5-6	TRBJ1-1	CASSRVPRNTEAFF
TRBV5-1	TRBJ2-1	CASSRTSGSSYNEQFF
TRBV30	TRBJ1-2	CAWSVSRHGDYTF
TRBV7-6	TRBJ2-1	CASSLARRSGGAGSYNEQFF
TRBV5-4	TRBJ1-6	CASSIGQGFYNSPLHF
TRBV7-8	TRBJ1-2	CASSLGGEYGYTF
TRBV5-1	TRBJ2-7	CASSLAGLAGARDREQYF
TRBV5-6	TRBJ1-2	CASSFLGSFSYGYTF
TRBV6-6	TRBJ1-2	CASSSTGYGYTF
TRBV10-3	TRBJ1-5	CAIGAGSGSQPQHF